This TCR beta chain emerged from a study of cytomegalovirus exposure and HLA in healthy donors. Study summary: From HLA-typed donors, an early data release held tens of millions of unique TCRs.

At sampling all donors were nominally healthy, likely with unrecorded immune exposures. Findings and limits, study-wide: It was about 150 TCR beta chains that were listed as cytomegalovirus-associated. A later analysis reportedly identified an Asian-associated ancestry cluster as carrying fewer N-insertions than the roughly 670-donor mean.

The PCR made use of 60 Vbeta and 13 Jbeta primers. Profiling relied on immunoSEQ multiplex PCR, and the TCRdb table lists in-frame clones only, not all of them. The sample has 100,000 to 150,000 clones, around 82% seen once. Germline values: CDR1 SGHTA, CDR2 FQGTGA. J was trimmed by 6 bases and V by 6 bases; bases with no gene match: 7. CDR3 size: 15 residues. A note on this clone: What it recognizes is unknown.

Source material: PBMCs. This clonotype was sampled from a female donor in good health and CMV-seronegative. The chain combines TRBV7-3 with TRBJ2-3; TRBD2 aligns across 12 bases. CDR3 bases: TGTGCCAGCAGGGAGACTAGCGGGGGCGCCGATACGCAGTATTTT. Protein sequence: CASRETSGGADTQYF.